This passage covers 10 T cell receptor beta chains from one sample sequenced in a study of cytomegalovirus exposure and HLA in healthy donors (dated by TCRdb to 2016 to 2017). Receptor libraries were prepared by the immunoSEQ multiplex PCR assay. A mixture of 60 forward primers for TCR Vbeta segments and 13 reverse primers for TCR Jbeta segments was used in the multiplex PCR. As stored in TCRdb, this immuneACCESS dataset retains in-frame rearrangements with V and J assigned. A fraction of the clones does not appear; measured against another copy, unresolved V genes explain less than half of the discrepancy, and the remainder lacks a known reason. Present in this sample are under 100,000 clones, about 73% of which were seen just once. The top ten clones comprise about 14% of the sample. The sample was PBMCs. The receptors shown here come from a woman aged 50 to 60 in good health and CMV-seropositive.

This chain links TRBV28 with TRBJ2-1; maybe TRBD1 (5 bases). V shed 5 bases and J shed 7 bases, with 12 bases lying between them. The germline V gene encodes CDR1 MDHEN and CDR2 SYDVKM. This CDR3 spans 13 amino acids. CDR3 protein: CASSLLGPNEQFF. The CDR3 DNA is TGTGCCAGCAGTCTTTTGGGGCCTAATGAGCAGTTCTTC.

This sequence joins TRBV28 and TRBJ2-7; D unresolved. The CDR3 is made up of 17 amino acids. Germline V gene lookup returns CDR1 MDHEN and CDR2 SYDVKM. Trimming took 5 bases from V and 2 from J, leaving 22 bases between them. CDR3 nucleotide sequence: TGTGCCAGCAGTCCCCCTCTCATGGCATCCCGGGCCTACGAGCAGTACTTC. Amino acids: CASSPPLMASRAYEQYF.

This clone has just a few counts. The chain couples TRBV29-1 to TRBJ2-5, with 7 bases fitting TRBD1. J lost 5 bases, V lost 2 bases, and 5 bases had no gene match. Germline V gene sequence: CDR1 SQVTM, CDR2 ANQGSEA. This CDR3 has 13 amino acids. CDR3 amino acids: CSVEITGAETQYF. In DNA form, the CDR3 reads TGCAGCGTTGAAATCACAGGGGCGGAGACCCAGTACTTC.

The chain employs TRBV4-3 and TRBJ2-3; perhaps TRBD2 as D (5 bases). Germline loops: CDR1 LGHNA, CDR2 YSLEER. CDR3 size: 13 residues. Trimming removed 0 bases at V and 5 bases at J, with 6 bases between. CDR3 sequence: CASSQDEGDTQYF. In DNA form, the CDR3 reads TGCGCCAGCAGCCAAGATGAGGGAGATACGCAGTATTTT.

The genes are TRBV18 and TRBJ1-1, with 11 bases fitting TRBD1. The junction had 4 bases not matched to a gene; V was cut back by 2 bases and J by 2 bases. From germline, CDR1 is KGHSH and CDR2 LQKENI. The CDR3 loop spans 16 amino acids. CDR3 coding DNA: TGTGCCAGCTCACCAAGAAGGACAGGGGGCAACACTGAAGCTTTCTTT. Translating it yields CASSPRRTGGNTEAFF.

Here the CDR3 reads CATSRDGTSSREQYF. Written as DNA, the CDR3 is TGTGCCACCAGCAGAGACGGGACTAGCAGTCGCGAGCAGTACTTC. The chain links TRBV15 to TRBJ2-7; 9 bases fit TRBD2. The CDR3 length is 15 residues. V shed 0 bases, J shed 6 bases, and the junction held 6 bases outside the gene matches. CDR1 and CDR2 from the germline V gene are LNHNV and YYDKDF (reference sequence).

The gene calls are TRBV7-2 and TRBJ1-6; D unclear. Germline lookup yields CDR1 SGHTA and CDR2 FQGNSA. V was clipped by 8 bases and J by 0 bases, with 5 bases between them. The CDR3 contains 13 residues. CDR3 residues: CASASSYNSPLHF. The CDR3, as DNA: TGTGCCAGCGCCAGCTCCTATAATTCACCCCTCCACTTT.

This clone has only a few counts. The V and J genes are TRBV7-2 and TRBJ2-3; D is unclear. The germline V gene has CDR1 SGHTA and CDR2 FQGNSA. This CDR3 spans 14 amino acids. Trimming removed 1 base at V and 2 bases at J, with 7 bases between. The CDR3 bases are TGTGCCAGCAGCTTAGACAGAACCACAGATACGCAGTATTTT. Its protein product is CASSLDRTTDTQYF.

This clone was recorded only once. V usage is TRBV6-5 and J usage is TRBJ2-3; tentatively, D is TRBD1 (6 bases). The germline V gene has CDR1 MNHEY and CDR2 SVGAGI. This CDR3 has 12 residues. The V end lost 7 bases, the J end lost 6 bases, and 11 bases lay between the germline ends. The CDR3: CASTRRGDTQYF. The CDR3 DNA is TGTGCCAGCACCCGAAGGGGGGATACGCAGTATTTT.

The chain couples TRBV9 to TRBJ1-1; D not resolved. V was clipped by 4 bases and J by 6 bases, with 13 bases between them. CDR1 is SGDLS and CDR2 is YYNGEE in the germline V gene. The CDR3 has 13 residues. CDR3 in DNA: TGTGCCAGCAGCCCCGAGGGATATTCTGAAGCTTTCTTT. This gives the protein CASSPEGYSEAFF.